The T cell receptor beta chain under discussion was sequenced for a study of cytomegalovirus exposure and HLA in healthy donors. With 60 Vbeta and 13 Jbeta primers, the PCR was carried out. Using immunoSEQ multiplex PCR, the repertoire was profiled, and TCRdb retains in-frame clones only, with some absent. The sample consists of over 150,000 clones, 75% to 85% of them appearing once. From germline, CDR1 is GTSNPN and CDR2 SVGIG (reference sequence). The CDR3 sequence is 14 residues long. The V gene lost 3 bases and the J gene lost 3 bases, with 14 bases spanning the gap. V and J are TRBV30 and TRBJ1-2; possibly TRBD1 for D (5 bases). The receptor's source is a boy younger than 18 in good health and CMV-seronegative. Sequenced sample: PBMCs. The CDR3 sequence is CAWRGGTEDYGYTF. The CDR3 coding sequence is TGTGCCTGGAGGGGGGGTACCGAAGACTATGGCTACACCTTC.